The source of this T cell receptor (beta chain) is a study of blood T cell repertoires in COVID-19. Across the study: Italy, Spain and the United States were the sources of the convalescent and acute COVID-19 samples. In each case, the material was cDNA or gDNA derived from T cells, B-cell-depleted T cells, or PBMCs.

CDR1 is SGDLS, CDR2 YYNGEE, per germline. Trimming took off 3 bases at V and 0 bases at J, with 8 bases between the two ends. The CDR3 is made up of 14 amino acids. As originally analysed: Counts of nucleated cells, estimated from reference gene primer amplification, were obtained. Profiling relied on immunoSEQ multiplex PCR, and the TCRdb table lists in-frame clones only, not all of them. Clone size and V and J calls were adopted from that table, with D and trimming inferred from the DNA. The table lists around 180,000 clones, 88% of them singletons. The source material was peripheral blood. V is TRBV9 and J is TRBJ2-3, with a possible D match to TRBD2 (6 bases). The sequence was obtained from a human donor in a cohort sampled during active COVID-19. CDR3 loop: CASSAGTSTDTQYF. The CDR3 region has the DNA TGTGCCAGCAGCGCCGGGACTAGCACAGATACGCAGTATTTT.